This TCR beta chain was captured in a study of vaccination and CD4 T cells after COVID-19. On the study more broadly: The convalescents comprised six males and four females, two of them Hispanic. Cultures serving as controls received a peptide pool (CEFX or HIV-1 Nef) or no peptide. Post-vaccination samples were procured at a median of 72 days following dose two (range 14 to 241).

Specified treatment: approximately nine-day PBMC culture with coronavirus spike peptide pools or control peptides (ViraFEST assay). ViraFEST used peptide pools to expand antigen-specific T cells and subsequently sequenced their TCRs. Cultured CD4+ T cell DNA underwent sequencing with the Oncomine TCR Beta short-read assay. TCRdb itself ran the PCR reads through MiXCR, one entry per CDR3 protein. The repertoire holds under 20,000 distinct CDR3 sequences, with roughly two fifths as singletons. About this clonotype itself: Its target is unknown.

The J segment lost 13 bases and the V segment lost 5 bases, leaving 18 bases of the junction unmatched. CDR3 length: 17 amino acids. Germline V lookup: CDR1 SGHTA, CDR2 FQGNSA. Sequences were derived from CD4+ T cells from blood, cultured in vitro, sampled before SARS-CoV-2 vaccination. The chain carries TRBV7-2 and TRBJ2-1; 12 bases fit TRBD2. The TCR sequence derives from a human donor who had recovered from COVID-19. The chain's CDR3 is CASSQGSSGGAIALQFF. CDR3 sequence (DNA): TGTGCCAGCAGCCAAGGATCTAGCGGGGGGGCAATAGCTCTTCAGTTCTTC.